The 29 T cell receptor beta chains given below trace back to one sample, sequenced in a study of graft-versus-host responses after intestinal transplantation (dated by TCRdb to the early 2020s). No antigen has been assigned to these receptors. The time point label here, explained by the study, means: cells obtained before transplantation from donor or recipient. Libraries were built with the immunoSEQ multiplex PCR assay. TCRdb carries this immuneACCESS record with in-frame sequences only. Its versions omit some clonotypes, under half of them owing to an unresolved V gene in the studies checked, with the rest unexplained. The sample table shows 70,000 to 95,000 clones, and under 90% are seen once. Around 0.11% of the sample comes from the top ten. The sequencing here drew on unstimulated CD4+ T cells sorted from spleen or lymph node cells, taken before intestinal transplant. The receptor source for this set is a human donor who received an intestinal transplant.

V and J are TRBV5-1 and TRBJ1-1; no definite D call. The CDR3 covers 13 residues. Trimming took off 1 base at V and 3 bases at J, with 7 bases between the two ends. Germline lookup yields CDR1 SGHRS and CDR2 YFSETQ. Written as DNA, the CDR3 is TGCGCCAGCAGCTTGCTGGGCGACACTGAAGCTTTCTTT. It yields the protein CASSLLGDTEAFF.

V is TRBV29-1 and J is TRBJ1-1, with D possibly being TRBD1 (5 bases). V was shortened by 7 bases and J by 4 bases, with 13 bases between the two germline ends. Germline V gene data show CDR1 as SQVTM and CDR2 as ANQGSEA. The CDR3 is 12 residues long. The CDR3 DNA reads TGCAGCGGGTTCGGGGGAAGCACTGAAGCTTTCTTT. It translates to CSGFGGSTEAFF.

The chain combines TRBV14 with TRBJ1-4; no clear D gene. Germline CDR1 reads SGHDN; CDR2 reads FVKESK. V was clipped by 0 bases and J by 11 bases, with 10 bases between them. The CDR3 has 13 amino acids. CDR3 in DNA: TGTGCCAGCAGCCAAGATGCGGGGAGCAAACTGTTTTTT. This sequence encodes CASSQDAGSKLFF.

V and J are TRBV6-5 and TRBJ2-5; TRBD1 might be the D (6 bases). The assigned J gene may be wrong: the sequence end matches TRBJ2-7 better. Per the germline V gene, CDR1 is MNHEY and CDR2 is SVGAGI. The CDR3 sequence is 12 residues long. DNA for the CDR3: TGTGCCAGCAGCGACAGGACCTACGAGCAGTACTTC. It translates to CASSDRTYEQYF.

The genes are TRBV5-1 and TRBJ2-3; D remains unclear. From germline, CDR1 is SGHRS and CDR2 YFSETQ. V lost 5 bases and J lost 6, with 13 bases in between. The CDR3 is 13 amino acids. The CDR3 sequence: CASSVDLPDTQYF. Written as DNA, the CDR3 is TGCGCCAGCAGTGTAGATCTCCCCGATACGCAGTATTTT.

The chain carries TRBV18 and TRBJ1-6; D ambiguous. V dropped 6 bases and J dropped 0 bases, with 9 bases sitting between them. The CDR3 is 15 amino acids. CDR1 KGHSH and CDR2 LQKENI come from the germline V gene. Here the CDR3 reads CASSKESSYNSPLHF. CDR3 nucleotide sequence: TGTGCCAGCTCCAAGGAGAGCTCCTATAATTCACCCCTCCACTTT.

Written as DNA, the CDR3 is TGTGCCAGCAGCAGGACAGGGGCGTACGAGCAGTACTTC. It translates to CASSRTGAYEQYF. The chain carries TRBV27 and TRBJ2-7; 9 bases agree with TRBD1. The CDR3 runs to 13 residues. The V and J ends lost 6 bases and 4 bases, in that order; junction bases with no gene match: 4. Germline CDR1 is MNHEY and CDR2 is SMNVEV (reference sequence).

This chain joins TRBV5-4 and TRBJ2-1; TRBD2 agrees at 7 bases. The V segment lost 4 bases and the J segment 0 bases; nucleotides outside the gene matches: 10. Per the germline V gene, CDR1 is SGHNT and CDR2 is YYREEE (reference sequence). This CDR3 is built from 17 residues. The CDR3: CASSPLPTSHSYNEQFF. The DNA of the CDR3 is TGTGCCAGCAGCCCCCTCCCGACTAGCCACTCCTACAATGAGCAGTTCTTC.

The chain links TRBV5-6 to TRBJ2-7, with a weak D call TRBD1 (6 bases). Germline CDR1 and CDR2: SGHDT and YYEEEE. The V gene lost 4 bases and the J gene lost 6 bases, with 14 bases spanning the gap. This CDR3 has 13 residues. The CDR3 DNA reads TGTGCCAGCAGCGTACCGGGACAAGTCGAGCAGTACTTC. Protein product: CASSVPGQVEQYF.

This rearrangement joins TRBV18 to TRBJ2-1, with D possibly TRBD2 on 5 matching bases. The CDR3 runs to 15 residues. The germline V gene encodes CDR1 KGHSH and CDR2 LQKENI. Trimming left V 3 bases short and J 3 bases short, with 12 bases between. The CDR3 protein is CASSPSLAGYNEQFF. CDR3 sequence (DNA): TGTGCCAGCTCACCTAGCCTAGCCGGCTACAATGAGCAGTTCTTC.

The gene calls are TRBV5-1 and TRBJ2-4; 7 bases line up with TRBD1. V trimming: 0 bases; J trimming: 5 bases; junction bases outside the gene matches: 2. Germline loops: CDR1 SGHRS, CDR2 YFSETQ. This CDR3 is built from 14 residues. The CDR3 here is CASSLGQGENIQYF. CDR3 coding DNA: TGCGCCAGCAGCTTGGGTCAGGGGGAAAACATTCAGTACTTC.

The rearrangement uses TRBV7-9 and TRBJ1-2; a possible D gene is TRBD1 (5 bases). The CDR3 sequence is 15 residues long. Germline CDR1 reads SEHNR; CDR2 reads FQNEAQ (reference sequence). V was trimmed by 5 bases and J by 0 bases, leaving 13 bases between them. Written as DNA, the CDR3 is TGTGCCAGCAGCCGAGGTGGGGGGTCTAACTATGGCTACACCTTC. Protein product: CASSRGGGSNYGYTF. The full variable domain, rest sourced from reference TRBV7-9 and TRBJ1-2, is DTGVSQNPRHKITKRGQNVTFRCDPISEHNRLYWYRQTLGQGPEFLTYFQNEAQLEKSRLLSDRFSAERPKGSFSTLEIQRTEQGDSAMYLCASSRGGGSNYGYTFGSGTRLTVV.

The rearrangement uses TRBV7-2 and TRBJ2-4, with 8 bases aligning to TRBD1. V shed 7 bases, J shed 4 bases, and the junction held 9 bases outside the gene matches. CDR1 and CDR2 (germline): SGHTA, FQGNSA. This CDR3 spans 15 amino acids. The chain's CDR3 is CASTYSGGSKNIQYF. CDR3 DNA: TGTGCCAGCACATATTCAGGGGGCTCGAAAAACATTCAGTACTTC. Full variable domain (outside the CDR3, taken from reference TRBV7-2 and TRBJ2-4): GAGVSQSPSNKVTEKGKDVELRCDPISGHTALYWYRQSLGQGLEFLIYFQGNSAPDKSGLPSDRFSAERTGGSVSTLTIQRTQQEDSAVYLCASTYSGGSKNIQYFGAGTRLSVL.

The chain employs TRBV4-2 and TRBJ2-7; 7 bases line up with TRBD1. The V gene end was trimmed by 0 bases and the J gene end by 0 bases; junction bases not matched to a gene: 5. Germline assignment: CDR1 LGHNA and CDR2 YNFKEQ. The CDR3 is 16 residues long. The CDR3 sequence: CASSQEVRGPSYEQYF. The DNA for the CDR3 is TGTGCCAGCAGCCAAGAGGTGAGGGGGCCCTCCTACGAGCAGTACTTC.

This clone was seen a single time. The chain has TRBV10-3 and TRBJ1-3; TRBD1 is a possible D gene (6 bases). Germline lookup yields CDR1 ENHRY and CDR2 SYGVKD. CDR3 length: 14 amino acids. Trimming stripped 5 bases from V and 3 bases from J, with 11 bases between. The CDR3 DNA reads as TGTGCCATCAGTCCCGGGACAAATGGAAACACCATATATTTT. Translation: CAISPGTNGNTIYF.

The V and J genes are TRBV5-1 and TRBJ1-6, with D perhaps matching TRBD1 (6 bases). The CDR3 covers 15 residues. V dropped 3 bases and J dropped 6 bases, with 13 bases sitting between them. Germline CDR1 and CDR2: SGHRS and YFSETQ. For the CDR3, the DNA is TGCGCCAGCAGCTCCCGGACAGATACTAATTCACCCCTCCACTTT. It codes for CASSSRTDTNSPLHF.

The rearrangement joins TRBV19 to TRBJ1-4; 7 bases fit TRBD1. Germline V gives CDR1 LNHDA, CDR2 SQIVND (reference sequence). After removal of 4 bases from V and 7 bases from J, the junction contained 9 bases not matched to a gene. This CDR3 contains 15 residues. The DNA for the CDR3 is TGTGCCAGTAGTACGGGACAGCCCTGGGGTGAAAAACTGTTTTTT. Translating gives CASSTGQPWGEKLFF.

V and J are TRBV2 and TRBJ2-7, with 8 bases fitting TRBD2. Germline values: CDR1 SNHLY, CDR2 FYNNEI. Trimming took 6 bases from V and 4 from J; bases not matched to a gene: 11. The CDR3 runs to 15 residues. CDR3 bases: TGTGCCAGCAGGAGGACTAGCCCCACGCCTTACGAGCAGTACTTC. Its translation: CASRRTSPTPYEQYF.

This clone showed up just once. The sample contains more than one DNA sequence encoding this CDR3. The chain combines TRBV9 with TRBJ2-3, with D perhaps matching TRBD2 (5 bases). V was pared by 0 bases and J by 3 bases, with 5 bases between. Germline values: CDR1 SGDLS, CDR2 YYNGEE. The CDR3 is made up of 13 amino acids. CDR3 nucleotide sequence: TGTGCCAGCAGCGTAGGCGGGACAGATACGCAGTATTTT. Protein sequence: CASSVGGTDTQYF.

J is TRBJ1-2 and V is TRBV5-4, with D hard to call. Looked up from germline, CDR1 is SGHNT and CDR2 is YYREEE (reference sequence). V lost 2 bases, J lost 8 bases, and 10 bases lay in between. CDR3 length: 12 amino acids. CDR3 amino acids: CASSFEEGGYTF. The CDR3 DNA is TGTGCCAGCAGCTTTGAAGAGGGCGGCTACACCTTC.

This clone was observed a single time. This chain connects TRBV7-8 to TRBJ2-7; TRBD1 agrees at 9 bases. The CDR3 contains 16 residues. From germline, CDR1 is SGHVS and CDR2 FQNEAQ. V lost 3 bases, J lost 3 bases, and 9 bases stayed unmatched. CDR3 DNA sequence: TGTGCCAGCAGCTTGTGGGGACAGGGTGAACACTACGAGCAGTACTTC. It specifies CASSLWGQGEHYEQYF.

The V call is TRBV6-5, the J call TRBJ1-2, with D maybe TRBD1 (5 bases). Germline values: CDR1 MNHEY, CDR2 SVGAGI. The CDR3 runs 16 residues. Trimming pared 0 bases from V and 3 bases from J, leaving 14 bases between. The CDR3 bases are TGTGCCAGCAGTTACTCGAGTGGACAAGGATACTATGGCTACACCTTC. Protein product: CASSYSSGQGYYGYTF.

The chain carries TRBV29-1 and TRBJ2-5; a possible D gene is TRBD2 (5 bases). Between the trimmed V and J ends, which lost 8 bases and 2 bases, there was a span of 15 bases. Germline-derived CDR1 and CDR2 are SQVTM and ANQGSEA. The CDR3 is 13 amino acids. CDR3 coding DNA: TGCAGCTCCGGACTTACCCAACAAGAGACCCAGTACTTC. Its protein is CSSGLTQQETQYF.

The chain combines TRBV2 with TRBJ2-3; possible D gene TRBD2, 5 bases. The CDR3 runs 14 residues. The germline V gene has CDR1 SNHLY and CDR2 FYNNEI. V was cut by 6 bases and J by 0 bases, with 10 bases left in between. CDR3 residues: CASRGRPSTDTQYF. DNA of the CDR3: TGTGCCAGCAGGGGGAGACCGAGCACAGATACGCAGTATTTT.

The V and J genes are TRBV7-9 and TRBJ2-5, with 13 bases fitting TRBD2. The V and J ends lost 4 bases and 5 bases, in that order; junction bases with no gene match: 1. CDR1 SEHNR and CDR2 FQNEAQ come from the germline V gene (reference sequence). The CDR3 contains 14 residues. The CDR3 nucleotides read TGTGCCAGCAGCTCACTAGCGGGGGGGGAGACCCAGTACTTC. Amino acid sequence: CASSSLAGGETQYF.

V is TRBV7-9 and J is TRBJ1-1; perhaps TRBD1 as D (5 bases). Germline lookup yields CDR1 SEHNR and CDR2 FQNEAQ (reference sequence). The V and J ends lost 4 bases and 1 base respectively, with 7 bases between them. This CDR3 is built from 13 residues. The CDR3 DNA is TGTGCCAGCAGCTCTACAGGGAACACTGAAGCTTTCTTT. This sequence encodes CASSSTGNTEAFF. The full variable domain, its missing parts supplied by reference TRBV7-9 and TRBJ1-1, is DTGVSQNPRHKITKRGQNVTFRCDPISEHNRLYWYRQTLGQGPEFLTYFQNEAQLEKSRLLSDRFSAERPKGSFSTLEIQRTEQGDSAMYLCASSSTGNTEAFFGQGTRLTVV.

J is TRBJ2-1 and V is TRBV10-3, with 13 bases aligning to TRBD2. The trim removed 4 bases at V and 7 bases at J, leaving 7 bases unmatched. The CDR3 runs to 16 residues. CDR1 and CDR2 (germline): ENHRY, SYGVKD. This CDR3 is CAISGTSGGLGNEQFF. DNA of the CDR3: TGTGCCATCAGTGGGACTAGCGGGGGCTTAGGGAATGAGCAGTTCTTC.

The chain uses TRBV7-9 and TRBJ1-2; TRBD1 matches 7 bases. With V trimmed by 5 bases and J by 3 bases, 12 bases remained unmatched. Germline assignment: CDR1 SEHNR and CDR2 FQNEAQ (reference sequence). This CDR3 contains 16 residues. The CDR3 sequence: CASSITGVRRDYGYTF. CDR3 in DNA: TGTGCCAGCAGCATTACAGGGGTACGGAGGGACTATGGCTACACCTTC.

The chain has TRBV9 and TRBJ1-4; 8 bases agree with TRBD1. Trimming removed 0 bases from V and 8 bases from J; junction bases left unmatched: 6. Looked up from germline, CDR1 is SGDLS and CDR2 is YYNGEE. The CDR3 has 15 amino acids. This CDR3 reads CASSVGAGGMEKLFF. The CDR3 DNA sequence: TGTGCCAGCAGCGTAGGGGCAGGGGGCATGGAAAAACTGTTTTTT.